This TCR beta chain was documented in a study of shared clonotypes between healthy human individuals. Study-level findings and limits: Roughly 5% of naive CD4 clonotypes were shared across four donors. The four-donor shared clonotypes exceeded non-shared clonotypes in generation probability, with non-shared ones scoring lower.

Authors' analysis steps: Filtering differed since immunoSEQ provided only junctions, with no quality scores. The method was immunoSEQ multiplex PCR; TCRdb's version includes in-frame clones alone and lacks a portion of them. Clonal size and the V and J genes are those of that table, whereas D and trimming came from the DNA. The sample lists roughly 1 million clones, about 76% seen once, with approximately 1.5% in the top ten. This clone was counted only a few times. Its antigen is not known. Memory CD4+ cells were the fraction left after CD45RA+ naive selection. This CDR3 spans 13 amino acids. The germline gives CDR1 ENHRY, CDR2 SYGVKD. The V gene lost 3 bases and the J gene lost 6 bases, with 9 bases spanning the gap.

The sequence came from a man aged 18 to 30 in good health. The sequencing input was memory CD4+ T cells sorted from blood. Subset described: CD45RA-negative fraction. The chain uses TRBV10-3 and TRBJ2-1; D not resolved. CDR3 nucleotides: TGTGCCATCAGTGATGGTATGAGCAATGAGCAGTTCTTC. Translation: CAISDGMSNEQFF.